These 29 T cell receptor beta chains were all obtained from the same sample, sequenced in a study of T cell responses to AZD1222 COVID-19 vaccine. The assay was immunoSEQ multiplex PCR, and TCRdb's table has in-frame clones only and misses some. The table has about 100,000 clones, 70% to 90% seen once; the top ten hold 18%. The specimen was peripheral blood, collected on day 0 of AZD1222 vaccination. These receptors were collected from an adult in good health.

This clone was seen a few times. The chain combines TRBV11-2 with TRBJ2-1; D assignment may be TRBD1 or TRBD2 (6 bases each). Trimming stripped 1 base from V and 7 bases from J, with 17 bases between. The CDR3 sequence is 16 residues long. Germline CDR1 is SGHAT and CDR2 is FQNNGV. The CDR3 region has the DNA TGTGCCAGCAGCTTAGGGGGGGCACCGCCGGGGAATGAGCAGTTCTTC. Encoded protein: CASSLGGAPPGNEQFF.

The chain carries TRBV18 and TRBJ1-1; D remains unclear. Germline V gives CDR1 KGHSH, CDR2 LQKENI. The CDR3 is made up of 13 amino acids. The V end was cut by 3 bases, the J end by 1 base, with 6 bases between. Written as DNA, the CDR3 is TGTGCCAGCTCACCCGACCAGAACACTGAAGCTTTCTTT. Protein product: CASSPDQNTEAFF.

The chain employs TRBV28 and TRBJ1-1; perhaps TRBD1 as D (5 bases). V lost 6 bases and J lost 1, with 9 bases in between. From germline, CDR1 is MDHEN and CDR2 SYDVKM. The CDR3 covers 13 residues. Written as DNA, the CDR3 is TGTGCCAGCAGGAACGGGGGGAACACTGAAGCTTTCTTT. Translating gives CASRNGGNTEAFF.

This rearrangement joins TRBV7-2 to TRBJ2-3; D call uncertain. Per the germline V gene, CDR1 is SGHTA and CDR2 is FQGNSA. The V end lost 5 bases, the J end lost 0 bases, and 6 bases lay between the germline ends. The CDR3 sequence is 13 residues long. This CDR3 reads CASSPDSTDTQYF. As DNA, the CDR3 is TGTGCCAGCAGCCCAGATAGCACAGATACGCAGTATTTT.

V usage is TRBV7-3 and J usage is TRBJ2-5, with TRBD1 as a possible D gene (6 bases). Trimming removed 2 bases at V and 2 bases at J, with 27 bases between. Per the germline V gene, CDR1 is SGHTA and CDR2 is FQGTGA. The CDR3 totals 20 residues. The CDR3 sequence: CASSLFHPRNGQLTQETQYF. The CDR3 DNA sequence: TGTGCCAGCAGCTTATTTCACCCTAGAAACGGACAGCTTACTCAAGAGACCCAGTACTTC.

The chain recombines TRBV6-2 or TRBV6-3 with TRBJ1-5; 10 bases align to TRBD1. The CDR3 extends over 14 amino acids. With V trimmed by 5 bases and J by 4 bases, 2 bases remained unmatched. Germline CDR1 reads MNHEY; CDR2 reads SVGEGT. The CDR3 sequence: CASSRDRGNQPQHF. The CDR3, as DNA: TGTGCCAGCAGTCGGGACAGGGGAAATCAGCCCCAGCATTTT.

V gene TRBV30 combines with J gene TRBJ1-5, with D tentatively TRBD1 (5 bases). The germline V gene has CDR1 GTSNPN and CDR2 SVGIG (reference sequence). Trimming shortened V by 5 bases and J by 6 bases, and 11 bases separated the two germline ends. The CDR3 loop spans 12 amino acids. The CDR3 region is CAWGAPLQPQHF. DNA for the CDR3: TGTGCCTGGGGGGCCCCCCTTCAGCCCCAGCATTTT.

CDR3 sequence (DNA): TGTGCCAGCAGCCCAGGACTTTTAGGGTATGGCTACACCTTC. As protein: CASSPGLLGYGYTF. The J gene is TRBJ1-2, the V gene TRBV5-6, with unresolved D. From germline, CDR1 is SGHDT and CDR2 YYEEEE. The germline V and J ends were trimmed by 4 bases and 5 bases, with 15 bases remaining between them. The CDR3 is 14 amino acids.

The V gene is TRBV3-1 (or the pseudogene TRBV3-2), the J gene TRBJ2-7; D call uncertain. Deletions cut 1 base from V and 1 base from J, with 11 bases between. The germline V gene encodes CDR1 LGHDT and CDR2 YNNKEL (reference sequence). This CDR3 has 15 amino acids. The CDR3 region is CASSQALVLSYEQYF. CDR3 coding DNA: TGTGCCAGCAGCCAAGCCCTAGTCCTATCCTACGAGCAGTACTTC.

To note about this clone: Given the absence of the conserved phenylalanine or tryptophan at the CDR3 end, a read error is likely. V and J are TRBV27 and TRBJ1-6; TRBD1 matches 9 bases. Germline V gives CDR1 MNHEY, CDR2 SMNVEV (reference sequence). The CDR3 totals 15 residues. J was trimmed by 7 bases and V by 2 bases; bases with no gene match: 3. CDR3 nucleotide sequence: TGTGCCAGCAGTTTAGGGACAGGGAAAAATTCACCCCTCCACCTT. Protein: CASSLGTGKNSPLHL.

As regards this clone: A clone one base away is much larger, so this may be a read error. Here the CDR3 DNA reads TGTGCCAGCAGCTTAAGCGGGGGGAACACTGAAGCTTTCTTT. Translating gives CASSLSGGNTEAFF. This chain joins TRBV7-3 and TRBJ1-1; D is possibly TRBD1 (5 bases). The CDR3 has 14 residues. Trimming shortened V by 1 base and J by 1 base, and 7 bases separated the two germline ends. Germline CDR1 is SGHTA and CDR2 is FQGTGA.

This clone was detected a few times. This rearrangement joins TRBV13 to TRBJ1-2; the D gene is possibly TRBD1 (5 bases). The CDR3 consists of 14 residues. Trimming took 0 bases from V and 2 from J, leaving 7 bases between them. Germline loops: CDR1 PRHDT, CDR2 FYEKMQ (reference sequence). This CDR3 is CASSLGQENYGYTF. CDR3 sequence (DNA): TGTGCCAGCAGCTTAGGACAGGAGAACTATGGCTACACCTTC.

CDR3 sequence reads: CASSLDPARQTHNSPLHF. Written as DNA, the CDR3 is TGCGCCAGCAGCTTGGATCCGGCTCGACAGACCCACAACTCACCCCTCCACTTT. The chain recombines TRBV5-1 with TRBJ1-6; weak D call: TRBD1 (5 bases). V lost 0 bases and J 10 bases, leaving 23 bases between the germline ends. This CDR3 comprises 18 residues. Germline V CDR1 and CDR2: SGHRS, YFSETQ.

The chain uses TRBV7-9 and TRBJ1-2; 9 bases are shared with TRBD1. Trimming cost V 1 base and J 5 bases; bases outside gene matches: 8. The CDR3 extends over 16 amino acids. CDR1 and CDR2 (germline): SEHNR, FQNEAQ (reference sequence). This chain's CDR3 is CASSLVGGTGLYGYTF. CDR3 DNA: TGTGCCAGCAGCTTAGTTGGCGGGACAGGGTTGTATGGCTACACCTTC.

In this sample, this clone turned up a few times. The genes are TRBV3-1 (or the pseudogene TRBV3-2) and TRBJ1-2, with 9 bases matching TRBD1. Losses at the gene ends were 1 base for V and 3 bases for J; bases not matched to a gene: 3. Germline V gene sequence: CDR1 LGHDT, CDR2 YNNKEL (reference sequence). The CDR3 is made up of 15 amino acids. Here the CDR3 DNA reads TGTGCCAGCAGCCAAGGGACAGGGGTTTACTATGGCTACACCTTC. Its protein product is CASSQGTGVYYGYTF.

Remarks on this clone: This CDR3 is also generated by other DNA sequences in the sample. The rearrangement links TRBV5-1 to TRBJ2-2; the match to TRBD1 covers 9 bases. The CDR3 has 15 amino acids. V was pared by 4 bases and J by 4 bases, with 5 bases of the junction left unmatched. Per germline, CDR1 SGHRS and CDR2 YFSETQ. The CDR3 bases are TGCGCCAGCAGCAAGGGACAGGGTCGCACCGGGGAGCTGTTTTTT. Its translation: CASSKGQGRTGELFF.

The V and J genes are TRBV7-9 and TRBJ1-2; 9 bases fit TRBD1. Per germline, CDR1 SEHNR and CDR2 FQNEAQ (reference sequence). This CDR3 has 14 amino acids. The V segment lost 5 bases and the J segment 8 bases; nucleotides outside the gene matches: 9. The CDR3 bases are TGTGCCAGCAGCCAGGGACAGGGAATGGAAGGCTACACCTTC. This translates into CASSQGQGMEGYTF. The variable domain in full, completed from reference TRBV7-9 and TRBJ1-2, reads DTGVSQNPRHKITKRGQNVTFRCDPISEHNRLYWYRQTLGQGPEFLTYFQNEAQLEKSRLLSDRFSAERPKGSFSTLEIQRTEQGDSAMYLCASSQGQGMEGYTFGSGTRLTVV.

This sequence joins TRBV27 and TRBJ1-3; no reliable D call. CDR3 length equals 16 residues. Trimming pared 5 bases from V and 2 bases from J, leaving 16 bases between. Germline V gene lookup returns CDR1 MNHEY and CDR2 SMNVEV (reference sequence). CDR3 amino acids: CASSPLERPAGNTIYF. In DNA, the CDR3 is TGTGCCAGCAGTCCCCTCGAGCGCCCCGCTGGAAACACCATATATTTT.

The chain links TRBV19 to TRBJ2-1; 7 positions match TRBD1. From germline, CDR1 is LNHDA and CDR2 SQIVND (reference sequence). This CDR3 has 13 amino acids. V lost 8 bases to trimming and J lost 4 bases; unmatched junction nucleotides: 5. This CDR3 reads CASGLRGYNEQFF. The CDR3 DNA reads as TGTGCCAGTGGACTCAGGGGGTACAATGAGCAGTTCTTC.

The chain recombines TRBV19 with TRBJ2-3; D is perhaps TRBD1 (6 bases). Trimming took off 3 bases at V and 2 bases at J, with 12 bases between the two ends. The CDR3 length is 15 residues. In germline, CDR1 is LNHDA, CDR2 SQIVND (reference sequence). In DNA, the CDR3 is TGTGCCAGTAGTATCCGCCCAGGGGTCACAGATACGCAGTATTTT. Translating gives CASSIRPGVTDTQYF.

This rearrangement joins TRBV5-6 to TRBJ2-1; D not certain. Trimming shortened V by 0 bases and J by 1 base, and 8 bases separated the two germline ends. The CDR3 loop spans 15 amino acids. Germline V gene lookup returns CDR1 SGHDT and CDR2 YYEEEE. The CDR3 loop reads CASSLGWGSYNEQFF. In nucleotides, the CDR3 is TGTGCCAGCAGCTTGGGGTGGGGTTCCTACAATGAGCAGTTCTTC.

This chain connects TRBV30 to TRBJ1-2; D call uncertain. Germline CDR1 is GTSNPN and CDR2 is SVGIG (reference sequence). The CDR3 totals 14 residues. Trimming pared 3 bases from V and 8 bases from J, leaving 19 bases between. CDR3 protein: CAWRKDTVFRGYTF. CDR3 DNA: TGTGCCTGGAGAAAGGATACGGTCTTCCGGGGCTACACCTTC.

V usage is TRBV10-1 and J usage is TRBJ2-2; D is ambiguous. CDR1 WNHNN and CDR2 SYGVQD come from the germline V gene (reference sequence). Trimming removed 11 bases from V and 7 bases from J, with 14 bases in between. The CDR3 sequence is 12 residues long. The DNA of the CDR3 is TGCGCCTGTTCCCTTGCAAACGGGGAGCTGTTTTTT. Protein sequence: CACSLANGELFF.

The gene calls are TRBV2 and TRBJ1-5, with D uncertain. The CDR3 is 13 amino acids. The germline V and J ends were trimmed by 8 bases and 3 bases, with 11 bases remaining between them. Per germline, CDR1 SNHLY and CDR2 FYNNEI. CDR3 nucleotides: TGTGCCAGCTCCTGGGGAGACAATCAGCCCCAGCATTTT. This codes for CASSWGDNQPQHF.

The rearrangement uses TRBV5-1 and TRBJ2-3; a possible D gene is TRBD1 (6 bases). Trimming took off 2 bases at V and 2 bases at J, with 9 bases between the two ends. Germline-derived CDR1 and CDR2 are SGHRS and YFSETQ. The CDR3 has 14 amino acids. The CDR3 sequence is CASSFGQNTDTQYF. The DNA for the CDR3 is TGCGCCAGCAGCTTCGGACAGAACACAGATACGCAGTATTTT.

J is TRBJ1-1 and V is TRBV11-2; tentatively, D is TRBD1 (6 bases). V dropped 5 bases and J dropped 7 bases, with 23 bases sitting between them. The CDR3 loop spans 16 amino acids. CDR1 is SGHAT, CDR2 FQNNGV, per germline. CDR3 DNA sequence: TGTGCCAGCAGCCCGAACTCAGCGGGGGCGGGGAGTGAAGCTTTCTTT. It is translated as CASSPNSAGAGSEAFF. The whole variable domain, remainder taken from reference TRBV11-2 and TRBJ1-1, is EAGVAQSPRYKIIEKRQSVAFWCNPISGHATLYWYQQILGQGPKLLIQFQNNGVVDDSQLPKDRFSAERLKGVDSTLKIQPAKLEDSAVYLCASSPNSAGAGSEAFFGQGTRLTVV.

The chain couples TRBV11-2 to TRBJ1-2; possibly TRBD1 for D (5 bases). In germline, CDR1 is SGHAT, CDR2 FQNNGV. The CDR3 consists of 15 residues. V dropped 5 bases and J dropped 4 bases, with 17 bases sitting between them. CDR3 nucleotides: TGTGCCAGCAGCCCAGGCCGGGGCTTGATCTATGGCTACACCTTC. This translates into CASSPGRGLIYGYTF.

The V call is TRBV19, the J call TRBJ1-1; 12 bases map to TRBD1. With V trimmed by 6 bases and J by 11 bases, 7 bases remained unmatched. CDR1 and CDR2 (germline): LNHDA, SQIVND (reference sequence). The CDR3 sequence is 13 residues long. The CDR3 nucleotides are TGTGCCAGTAGGGGGACAGGGGGCATTGACGCTTTCTTT. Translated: CASRGTGGIDAFF.

CDR3 region: CASSIVSEADTQYF. The CDR3 DNA reads TGTGCCAGCAGTATAGTATCGGAGGCAGATACGCAGTATTTT. This sequence joins TRBV28 and TRBJ2-3; possible D gene TRBD2, 5 bases. Germline V gene data show CDR1 as MDHEN and CDR2 as SYDVKM. The V and J ends lost 5 bases and 4 bases respectively, with 13 bases between them. This CDR3 contains 14 residues.